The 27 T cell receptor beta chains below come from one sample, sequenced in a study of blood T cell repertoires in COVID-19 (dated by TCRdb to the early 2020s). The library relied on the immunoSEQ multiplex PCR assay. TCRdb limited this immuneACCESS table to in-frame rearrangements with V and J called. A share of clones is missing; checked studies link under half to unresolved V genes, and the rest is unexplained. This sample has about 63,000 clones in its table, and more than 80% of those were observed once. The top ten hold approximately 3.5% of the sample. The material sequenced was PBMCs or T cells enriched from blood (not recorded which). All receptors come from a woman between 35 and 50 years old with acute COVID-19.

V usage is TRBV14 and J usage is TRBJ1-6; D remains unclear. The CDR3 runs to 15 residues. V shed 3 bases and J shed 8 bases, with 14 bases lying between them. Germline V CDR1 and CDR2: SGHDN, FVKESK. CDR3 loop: CASSHAGVEDSPLHF. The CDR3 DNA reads TGTGCCAGCAGCCACGCCGGGGTAGAGGATTCACCCCTCCACTTT. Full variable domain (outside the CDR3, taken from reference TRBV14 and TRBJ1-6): EAGVTQFPSHSVIEKGQTVTLRCDPISGHDNLYWYRRVMGKEIKFLLHFVKESKQDESGMPNNRFLAERTGGTYSTLKVQPAELEDSGVYFCASSHAGVEDSPLHFGNGTRLTVT.

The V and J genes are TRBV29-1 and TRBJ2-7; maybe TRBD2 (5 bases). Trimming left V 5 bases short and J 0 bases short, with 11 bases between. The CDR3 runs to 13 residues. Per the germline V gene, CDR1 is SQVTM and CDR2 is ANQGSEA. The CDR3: CSVWAGHSYEQYF. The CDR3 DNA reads TGCAGCGTTTGGGCGGGTCACTCCTACGAGCAGTACTTC.

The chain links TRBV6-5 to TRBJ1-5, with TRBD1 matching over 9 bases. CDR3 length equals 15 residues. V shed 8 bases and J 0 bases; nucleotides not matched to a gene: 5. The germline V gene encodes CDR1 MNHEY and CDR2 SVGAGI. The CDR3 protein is CASGWTGDSNQPQHF. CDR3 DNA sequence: TGTGCCAGCGGATGGACAGGGGATAGCAATCAGCCCCAGCATTTT.

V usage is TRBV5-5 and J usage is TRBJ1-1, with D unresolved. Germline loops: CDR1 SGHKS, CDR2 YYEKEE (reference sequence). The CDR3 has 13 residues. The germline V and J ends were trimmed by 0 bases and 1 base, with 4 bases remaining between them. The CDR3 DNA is TGTGCCAGCAGCTTGGGTAAGAACACTGAAGCTTTCTTT. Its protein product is CASSLGKNTEAFF.

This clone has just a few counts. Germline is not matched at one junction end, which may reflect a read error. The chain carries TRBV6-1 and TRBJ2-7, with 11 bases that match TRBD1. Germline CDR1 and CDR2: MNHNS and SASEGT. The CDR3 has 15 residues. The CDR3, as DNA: TGTGCCAGCAGTGAAGGGACAGGGGGCTCCCACGAGCAGTACTTC. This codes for CASSEGTGGSHEQYF.

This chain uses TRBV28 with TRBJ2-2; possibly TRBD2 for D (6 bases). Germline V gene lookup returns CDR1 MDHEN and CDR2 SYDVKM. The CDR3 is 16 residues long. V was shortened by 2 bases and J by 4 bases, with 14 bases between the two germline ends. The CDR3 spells CASSLIAGRGTGELFF. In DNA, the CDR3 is TGTGCCAGCAGTTTAATTGCGGGAAGGGGCACCGGGGAGCTGTTTTTT.

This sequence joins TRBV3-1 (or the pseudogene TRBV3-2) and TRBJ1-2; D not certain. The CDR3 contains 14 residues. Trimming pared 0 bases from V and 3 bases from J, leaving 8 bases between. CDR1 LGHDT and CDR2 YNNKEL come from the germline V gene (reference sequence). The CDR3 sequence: CASSQDRLDYGYTF. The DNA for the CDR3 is TGTGCCAGCAGCCAAGACAGACTTGACTATGGCTACACCTTC.

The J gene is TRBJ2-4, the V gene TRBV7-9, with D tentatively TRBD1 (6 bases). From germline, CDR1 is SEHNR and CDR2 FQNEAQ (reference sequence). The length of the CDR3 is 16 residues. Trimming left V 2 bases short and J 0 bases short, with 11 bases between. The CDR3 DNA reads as TGTGCCAGCAGCTTAACACAGGGAATAGCCAAAAACATTCAGTACTTC. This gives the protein CASSLTQGIAKNIQYF.

Here the CDR3 DNA reads TGTGCCAGCAGCCAACAACAGGGGCAAGGTGAAAAACTGTTTTTT. This codes for CASSQQQGQGEKLFF. The chain employs TRBV3-1 (or the pseudogene TRBV3-2) and TRBJ1-4, with 7 nucleotides matching TRBD1. The CDR3 has 15 amino acids. Germline V CDR1 and CDR2: LGHDT, YNNKEL (reference sequence). V lost 2 bases and J lost 7; bases outside the gene matches: 7.

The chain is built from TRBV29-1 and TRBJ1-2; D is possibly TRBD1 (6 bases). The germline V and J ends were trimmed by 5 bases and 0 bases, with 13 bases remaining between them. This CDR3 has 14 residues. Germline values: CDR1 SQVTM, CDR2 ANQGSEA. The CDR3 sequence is CSVRDRSANYGYTF. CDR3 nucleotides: TGCAGCGTTCGAGACAGGTCAGCTAACTATGGCTACACCTTC.

The CDR3 region is CASSRPGTSGNNEQFF. Here the CDR3 DNA reads TGTGCCAGCAGCCGCCCCGGGACTAGCGGAAACAATGAGCAGTTCTTC. The J gene is TRBJ2-1, the V gene TRBV5-4; TRBD2 matches 11 bases. Trimming at V came to 4 bases and at J to 5 bases, leaving 8 bases not matched to a gene. This CDR3 region has 16 residues. The germline V gene has CDR1 SGHNT and CDR2 YYREEE (reference sequence).

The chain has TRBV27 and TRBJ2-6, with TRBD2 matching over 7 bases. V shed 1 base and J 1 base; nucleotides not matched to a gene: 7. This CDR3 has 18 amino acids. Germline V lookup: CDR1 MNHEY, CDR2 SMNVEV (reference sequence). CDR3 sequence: CASSLWGGGGSGANVLTF. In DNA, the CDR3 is TGTGCCAGCAGTTTATGGGGGGGAGGAGGATCTGGGGCCAACGTCCTGACTTTC.

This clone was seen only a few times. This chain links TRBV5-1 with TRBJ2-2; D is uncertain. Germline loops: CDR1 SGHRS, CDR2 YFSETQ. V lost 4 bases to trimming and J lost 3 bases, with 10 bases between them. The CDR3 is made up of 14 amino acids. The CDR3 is CASSRVPDTGELFF. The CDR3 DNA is TGCGCCAGCAGCCGGGTCCCCGACACCGGGGAGCTGTTTTTT.

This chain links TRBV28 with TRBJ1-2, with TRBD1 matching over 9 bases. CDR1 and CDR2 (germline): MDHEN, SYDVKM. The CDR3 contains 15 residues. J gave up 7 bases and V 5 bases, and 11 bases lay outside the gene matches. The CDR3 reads CASSPSTGTGTGYTF. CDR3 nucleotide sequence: TGTGCCAGCAGTCCATCCACCGGGACAGGGACTGGCTACACCTTC.

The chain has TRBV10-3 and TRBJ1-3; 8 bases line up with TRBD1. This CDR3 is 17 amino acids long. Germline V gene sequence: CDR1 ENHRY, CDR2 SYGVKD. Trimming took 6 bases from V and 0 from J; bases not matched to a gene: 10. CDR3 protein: CAISQGTGRPSGNTIYF. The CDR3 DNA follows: TGTGCCATCAGCCAGGGGACAGGAAGGCCCTCTGGAAACACCATATATTTT.

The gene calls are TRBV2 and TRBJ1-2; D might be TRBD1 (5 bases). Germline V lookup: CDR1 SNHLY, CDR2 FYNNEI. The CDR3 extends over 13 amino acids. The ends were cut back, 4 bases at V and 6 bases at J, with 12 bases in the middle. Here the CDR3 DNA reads TGTGCCAGCAGTGTAGGGCAGGGCCATGGCTACACCTTC. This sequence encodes CASSVGQGHGYTF.

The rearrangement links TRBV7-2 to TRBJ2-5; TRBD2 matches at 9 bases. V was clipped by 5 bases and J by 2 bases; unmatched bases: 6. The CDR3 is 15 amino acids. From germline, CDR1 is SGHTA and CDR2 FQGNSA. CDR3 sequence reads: CASSRIAGDQETQYF. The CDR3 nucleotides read TGTGCCAGCAGCCGTATAGCGGGGGATCAAGAGACCCAGTACTTC.

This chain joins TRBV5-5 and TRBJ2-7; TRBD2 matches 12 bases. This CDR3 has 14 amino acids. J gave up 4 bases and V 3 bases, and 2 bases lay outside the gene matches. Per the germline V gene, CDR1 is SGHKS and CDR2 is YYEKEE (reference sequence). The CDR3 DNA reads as TGTGCCAGCAGCTCGGGACTAGCGGGTTACGAGCAGTACGTC. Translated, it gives CASSSGLAGYEQYV.

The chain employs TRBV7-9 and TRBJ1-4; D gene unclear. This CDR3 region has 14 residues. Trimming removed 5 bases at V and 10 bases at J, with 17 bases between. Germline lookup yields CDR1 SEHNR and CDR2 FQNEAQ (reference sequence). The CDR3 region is CASSRERVQGKLFF. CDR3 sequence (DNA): TGTGCCAGCAGCCGAGAGCGGGTACAAGGAAAACTGTTTTTT.

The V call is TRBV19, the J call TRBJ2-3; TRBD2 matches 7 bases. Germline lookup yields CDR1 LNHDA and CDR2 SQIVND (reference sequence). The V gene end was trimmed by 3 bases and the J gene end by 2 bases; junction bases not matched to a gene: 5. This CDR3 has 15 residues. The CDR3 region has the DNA TGTGCCAGTAGTATGACTAGCTCAGACACAGATACGCAGTATTTT. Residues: CASSMTSSDTDTQYF.

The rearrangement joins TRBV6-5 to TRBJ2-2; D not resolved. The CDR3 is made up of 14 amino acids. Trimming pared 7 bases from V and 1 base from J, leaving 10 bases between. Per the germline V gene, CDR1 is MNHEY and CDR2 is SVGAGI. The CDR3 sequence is CASNPYRNTGELFF. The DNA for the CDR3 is TGTGCCAGCAATCCTTACAGGAACACCGGGGAGCTGTTTTTT.

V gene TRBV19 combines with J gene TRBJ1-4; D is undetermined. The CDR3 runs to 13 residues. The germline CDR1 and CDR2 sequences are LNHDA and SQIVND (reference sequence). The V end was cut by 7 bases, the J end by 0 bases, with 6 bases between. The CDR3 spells CASKSATNEKLFF. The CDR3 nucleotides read TGTGCCAGTAAATCGGCAACTAATGAAAAACTGTTTTTT.

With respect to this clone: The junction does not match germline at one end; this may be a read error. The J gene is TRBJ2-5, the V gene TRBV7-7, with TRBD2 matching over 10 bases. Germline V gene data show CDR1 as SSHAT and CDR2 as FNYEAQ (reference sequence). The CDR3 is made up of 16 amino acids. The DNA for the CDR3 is TGTGCTAGCAGCTCTCTAGCGGGAGCCACACCCGAGACCCAGTACTTC. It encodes CASSSLAGATPETQYF.

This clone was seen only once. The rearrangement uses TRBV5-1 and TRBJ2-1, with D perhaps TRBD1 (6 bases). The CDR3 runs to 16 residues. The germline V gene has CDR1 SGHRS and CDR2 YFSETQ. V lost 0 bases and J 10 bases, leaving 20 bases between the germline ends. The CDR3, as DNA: TGCGCCAGCAGCTTGGTCAGCACAGGGTCATATGGCGAGCAGTTCTTC. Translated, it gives CASSLVSTGSYGEQFF.

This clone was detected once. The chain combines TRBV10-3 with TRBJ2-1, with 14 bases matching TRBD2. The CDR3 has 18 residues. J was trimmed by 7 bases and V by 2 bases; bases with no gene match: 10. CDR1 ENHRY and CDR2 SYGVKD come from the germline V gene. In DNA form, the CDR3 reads TGTGCCATCAGTGAGCCGGCGGGACTAGCGGGGGAGGGGAATGAGCAGTTCTTC. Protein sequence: CAISEPAGLAGEGNEQFF.

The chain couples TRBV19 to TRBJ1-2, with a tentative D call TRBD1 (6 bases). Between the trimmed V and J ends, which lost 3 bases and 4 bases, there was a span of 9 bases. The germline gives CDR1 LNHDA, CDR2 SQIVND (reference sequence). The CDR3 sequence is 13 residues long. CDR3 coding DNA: TGTGCCAGTAGTATTTCAGGGGCCTATGGCTACACCTTC. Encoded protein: CASSISGAYGYTF.

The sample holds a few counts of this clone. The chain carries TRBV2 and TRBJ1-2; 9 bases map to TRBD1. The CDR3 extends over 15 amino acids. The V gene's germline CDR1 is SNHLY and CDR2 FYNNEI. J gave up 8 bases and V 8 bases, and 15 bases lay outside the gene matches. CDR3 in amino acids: CASRDRVIDYAGYTF. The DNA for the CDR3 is TGTGCCAGCCGGGACAGGGTTATAGACTATGCGGGCTACACCTTC.